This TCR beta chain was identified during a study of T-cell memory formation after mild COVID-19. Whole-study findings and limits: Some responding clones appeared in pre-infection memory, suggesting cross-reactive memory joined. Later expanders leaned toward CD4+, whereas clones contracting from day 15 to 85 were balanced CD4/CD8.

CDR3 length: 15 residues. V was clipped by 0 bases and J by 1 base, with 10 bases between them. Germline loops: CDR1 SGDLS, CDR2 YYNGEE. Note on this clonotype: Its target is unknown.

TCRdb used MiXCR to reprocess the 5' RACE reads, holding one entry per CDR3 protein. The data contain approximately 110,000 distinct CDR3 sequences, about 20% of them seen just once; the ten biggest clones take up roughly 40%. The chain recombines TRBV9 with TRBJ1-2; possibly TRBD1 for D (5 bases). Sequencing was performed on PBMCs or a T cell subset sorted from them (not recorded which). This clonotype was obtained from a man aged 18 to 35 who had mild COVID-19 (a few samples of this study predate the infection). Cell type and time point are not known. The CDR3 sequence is CASSVDPGINYGYTF. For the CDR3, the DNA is TGTGCCAGCAGCGTAGATCCAGGGATTAACTATGGCTACACCTTC.